These T cell receptor beta chains were read from a single sample in a study of T cell responses to AZD1222 COVID-19 vaccine. Some clones are missing from TCRdb's copy, which holds only in-frame ones; the method was immunoSEQ multiplex PCR. The sample holds over 150,000 clones, around 89% seen once. The sample consisted of peripheral blood, taken 28 days after the second AZD1222 dose. The receptor source for this set is an adult who received the AZD1222 COVID-19 vaccine. Both conserved end residues are part of each CDR3. The D gene is left open where the match is weak. Some rows have no size entry. The others give once, few or many, or a class for an expanded clone.

TRBV27,.,TRBJ2-1,.,TGTGCCAGCACCTATGGGGCGAAGGAGTTCTTC,CASTYGAKEFF
TRBV11-2,TRBD2,TRBJ2-1,.,TGTGCCAGCAGCTCAAGACTAGCTTTGGATGAGCAGTTCTTC,CASSSRLALDEQFF
TRBV19,TRBD1,TRBJ1-1,.,TGTGCCAGTAGACAGGGGAGAGGAACTGAAGCTTTCTTT,CASRQGRGTEAFF
TRBV12-2,.,TRBJ2-1,.,TGTGCAAGTCGCCCTCTAGCGGGGGGCCTCTACAATGAGCAGTTCTTC,CASRPLAGGLYNEQFF
TRBV24-1,TRBD1,TRBJ2-1,.,TGTGCCACTATGGACAGGGTCAATGAGCAGTTCTTC,CATMDRVNEQFF
TRBV19,.,TRBJ1-5,.,TGTGCCAGTAATGGGGGTTTAGGTCAGCCCCAGCATTTT,CASNGGLGQPQHF
TRBV5-1,TRBD2,TRBJ2-1,.,TGCGCCAGCAGCCTACTGGCGGGGGACTACAATGAGCAGTTCTTC,CASSLLAGDYNEQFF
TRBV30,.,TRBJ1-2,.,TGTGCCTGGGAAGGGCAGACAAACTATGGCTACACCTTC,CAWEGQTNYGYTF
TRBV29-1,.,TRBJ1-3,once,.,CSVLVMGASGNTIYF
TRBV18,TRBD1,TRBJ1-3,.,TGTGCCAGCGACAGGGGTTCATCTGGAAACACCATATATTTT,CASDRGSSGNTIYF
TRBV15,.,TRBJ1-3,.,TGTGCCACCAGCAGAGAACGGGCCGGAAACACCATATATTTT,CATSRERAGNTIYF
TRBV5-1,TRBD1,TRBJ1-1,few,TGCGCCAGCAGCTTGGGAGTAAGGGGGCGAGGAACTGAAGCTTTCTTT,CASSLGVRGRGTEAFF
TRBV6-5,.,TRBJ2-2,.,TGTGCCAGCACCCCACTCCTGAACACCGGGGAGCTGTTTTTT,CASTPLLNTGELFF
TRBV12-3/TRBV12-4,.,TRBJ2-3,.,TGTGCCAGCAGTCGAGAGAGCACAGATACGCAGTATTTT,CASSRESTDTQYF
TRBV7-2,TRBD1,TRBJ2-5,once,TGTGCCAGCCACTTCGCCCCGGGACAGGAGACCCAGTACTTC,CASHFAPGQETQYF
TRBV2,TRBD2,TRBJ2-5,.,TGTGCCAGCAAAGGCCTAGCGGGGAGTGGTAGCCAAGAGACCCAGTACTTC,CASKGLAGSGSQETQYF
TRBV27,.,TRBJ1-2,few,TGTGCCAGCAGTTTTCGGGATAACTATGGCTACACCTTC,CASSFRDNYGYTF
TRBV7-8,TRBD2,TRBJ2-1,.,TGTGCCAGCAGCCAGACTAGCGGGGGGGCCCAGTATGAGCAGTTCTTC,CASSQTSGGAQYEQFF
TRBV29-1,.,TRBJ1-1,.,TGCAGCGTAGAAACCCGACAAGCCAGGGGCACTGAAGCTTTCTTT,CSVETRQARGTEAFF
TRBV7-8,.,TRBJ2-1,.,TGTGCCAGCAACTCCGTAACCAACGGGCTAGTTAGTCATGAGCAGTTCTTC,CASNSVTNGLVSHEQFF
TRBV5-4,.,TRBJ2-5,.,TGTGCCAGCAGCTTGAGTGAGGTGAGCGGCCAAGAGACCCAGTACTTC,CASSLSEVSGQETQYF
TRBV20-1,.,TRBJ1-2,once,TGCACTTCCCCAATAGGGAATGGCTACACCTTC,CTSPIGNGYTF
TRBV7-2,TRBD2,TRBJ2-3,.,TGTGCCAGCAGCCCCTGGGGACTACCGGGGATAGATACGCAGTATTTT,CASSPWGLPGIDTQYF
TRBV28,.,TRBJ1-5,once,TGTGCCAGCACCCTGATTAGAAATCAGCCCCAGCATTTT,CASTLIRNQPQHF
TRBV27,TRBD1,TRBJ2-2,.,TGTGCCAGCAGGGGACAGGACACCGGGGAGCTGTTTTTT,CASRGQDTGELFF
TRBV7-8,.,TRBJ1-2,.,TGTGCCACCTCAAAGGGGTCGGCCCCCAAGAACTACACCTTC,CATSKGSAPKNYTF
TRBV9,TRBD2,TRBJ2-1,.,TGTGCCAGCAGCGCCGGGACTAGCGGGGGCGCTGAGCAGTTCTTC,CASSAGTSGGAEQFF
TRBV5-1,.,TRBJ2-5,.,TGCGCCAGCAGTGGGGGGGCTAAACCTCCGGAGACCCAGTACTTC,CASSGGAKPPETQYF
TRBV7-8,TRBD1,TRBJ1-4,.,TGTGCCAGCAGCGGCGGACAGGGGGGCGAAAAACTGTTTTTT,CASSGGQGGEKLFF
TRBV12-5,.,TRBJ1-6,.,TGTGCTAGTGGTGTAACCCCCCGGAGGACAAGCCTACACTCCTATAATTCACCCCTCCACTTT,CASGVTPRRTSLHSYNSPLHF
TRBV14,TRBD1,TRBJ2-7,once,TGTGCCAGCAGCCGAGGCGGGGACAGGGGGCCCCTGACGCCCTACGAGCAGTACTTC,CASSRGGDRGPLTPYEQYF
TRBV29-1,TRBD1,TRBJ2-5,few,TGCAGCGTCGATACAGGGGTGGAGGCGGAGACCCAGTACTTC,CSVDTGVEAETQYF
TRBV7-2,.,TRBJ2-5,.,TGTGCCAGCACCTTTACTCGCGAGACCCAGTACTTC,CASTFTRETQYF